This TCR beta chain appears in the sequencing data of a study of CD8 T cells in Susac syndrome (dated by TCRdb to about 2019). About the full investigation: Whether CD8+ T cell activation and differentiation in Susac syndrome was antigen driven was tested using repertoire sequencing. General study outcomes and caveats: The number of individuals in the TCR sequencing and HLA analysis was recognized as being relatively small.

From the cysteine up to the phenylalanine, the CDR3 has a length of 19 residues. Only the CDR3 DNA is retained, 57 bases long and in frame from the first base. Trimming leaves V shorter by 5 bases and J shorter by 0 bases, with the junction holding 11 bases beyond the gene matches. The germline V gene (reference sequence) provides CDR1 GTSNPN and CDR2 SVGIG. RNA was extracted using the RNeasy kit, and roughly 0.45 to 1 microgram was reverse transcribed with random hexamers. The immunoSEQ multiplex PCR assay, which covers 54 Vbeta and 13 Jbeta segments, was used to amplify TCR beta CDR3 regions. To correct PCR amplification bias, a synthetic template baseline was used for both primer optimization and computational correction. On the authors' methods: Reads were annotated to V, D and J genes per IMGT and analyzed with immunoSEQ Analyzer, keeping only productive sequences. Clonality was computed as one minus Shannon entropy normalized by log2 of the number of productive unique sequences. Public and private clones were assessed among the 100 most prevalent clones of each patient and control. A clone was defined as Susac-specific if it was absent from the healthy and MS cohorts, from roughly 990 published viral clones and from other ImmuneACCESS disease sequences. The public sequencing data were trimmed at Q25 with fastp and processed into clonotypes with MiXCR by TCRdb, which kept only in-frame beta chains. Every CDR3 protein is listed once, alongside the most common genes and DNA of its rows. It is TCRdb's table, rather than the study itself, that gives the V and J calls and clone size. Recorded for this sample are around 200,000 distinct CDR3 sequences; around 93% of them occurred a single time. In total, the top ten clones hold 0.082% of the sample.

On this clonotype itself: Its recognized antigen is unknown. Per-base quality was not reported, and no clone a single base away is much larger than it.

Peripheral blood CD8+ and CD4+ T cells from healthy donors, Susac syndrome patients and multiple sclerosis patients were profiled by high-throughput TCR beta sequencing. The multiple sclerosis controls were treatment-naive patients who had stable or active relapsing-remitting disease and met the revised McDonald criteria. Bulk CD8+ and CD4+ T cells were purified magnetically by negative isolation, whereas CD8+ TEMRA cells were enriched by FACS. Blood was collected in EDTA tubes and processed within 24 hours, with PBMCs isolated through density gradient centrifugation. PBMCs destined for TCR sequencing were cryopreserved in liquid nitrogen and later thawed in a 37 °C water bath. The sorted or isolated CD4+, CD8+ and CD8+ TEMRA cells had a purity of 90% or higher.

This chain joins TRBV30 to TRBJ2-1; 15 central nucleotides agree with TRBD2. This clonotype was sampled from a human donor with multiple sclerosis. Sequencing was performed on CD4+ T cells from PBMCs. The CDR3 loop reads CAWCPSGLAGGSSYNEQFF. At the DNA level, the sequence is TGTGCCTGGTGTCCTTCGGGACTAGCGGGGGGAAGCTCCTACAATGAGCAGTTCTTC.